The rows below give T cell receptor beta chains drawn from one sample of a study of CD8 T cells in ankylosing spondylitis. TCRdb re-derived calls from the 5' RACE reads in MiXCR, one entry per CDR3 protein. The sample includes around 40,000 distinct CDR3 sequences, around 2.8% seen only once; the top ten take 4% to 5.5%. Sequencing was carried out using blood, either unsorted or a sorted T cell fraction (not recorded which). All receptors come from a male donor with ankylosing spondylitis or in good health (not recorded which). CDR3s include the opening cysteine and the closing phenylalanine or tryptophan. The D gene is left open where the match is weak. A row's size may be missing; if present it is once, few, many or a size class.

cdr3_aa cdr3_nt j_call v_call clone_size d_call
CASSVGGLVPYEQYF TGTGCCAGCAGCGTAGGGGGACTGGTTCCCTACGAGCAGTACTTC TRBJ2-7 TRBV9 many NA
CASSRGGTTYTDTQYF TGTGCCAGCAGCCGCGGAGGGACTACCTACACAGATACGCAGTATTTT TRBJ2-3 TRBV9 many TRBD2
CASSVGLGQGPYEQYF TGTGCCAGCAGCGTTGGTTTGGGACAGGGCCCCTACGAGCAGTACTTC TRBJ2-7 TRBV9 many TRBD1
CASSVGGPVGELFF TGTGCCAGCAGCGTAGGTGGCCCGGTCGGGGAGCTGTTTTTT TRBJ2-2 TRBV9 many NA
CASSVATRSHGNEQFF TGTGCCAGCAGCGTAGCTACCCGATCCCACGGCAATGAGCAGTTCTTC TRBJ2-1 TRBV9 many NA
CASSPTSGNYNEQFF TGTGCCAGCAGTCCGACTAGCGGGAACTACAATGAGCAGTTCTTC TRBJ2-1 TRBV9 many TRBD2
CASSATGDTQYF TGTGCCAGCAGCGCCACAGGGGATACGCAGTATTTT TRBJ2-3 TRBV9 many NA
CASSVAPLGFYEQYF TGTGCCAGCAGCGTAGCTCCACTAGGCTTCTACGAGCAGTACTTC TRBJ2-7 TRBV9 many NA
CASSAQDFSMRAKNIQYF TGTGCCAGCAGCGCCCAGGACTTTTCCATGAGGGCCAAAAACATTCAGTACTTC TRBJ2-4 TRBV9 many NA
CASSLGLALETQYF TGTGCCAGCAGCTTGGGACTAGCATTGGAGACCCAGTACTTC TRBJ2-5 TRBV9 NA TRBD2
CASSVTGTTKGEQFF TGTGCCAGCAGTGTTACCGGGACTACCAAAGGTGAGCAGTTCTTC TRBJ2-1 TRBV9 many TRBD2
CATGQGWDEQFF TGTGCTACTGGACAGGGGTGGGATGAGCAGTTCTTC TRBJ2-1 TRBV9 many TRBD1
CASSLGTSGRGTYEQFF TGTGCCAGCAGCCTTGGGACTAGCGGGAGGGGTACGTATGAGCAGTTCTTC TRBJ2-1 TRBV9 many TRBD2
CASSVGAGGIQTQYF TGTGCCAGCAGCGTAGGAGCGGGAGGTATACAGACCCAGTACTTC TRBJ2-5 TRBV9 many TRBD2
CSVFPPRGHEKLFF TGCAGCGTTTTCCCTCCCAGGGGACATGAAAAACTGTTTTTT TRBJ1-4 TRBV29-1 many NA
CASSGGLAGYSYEQYF TGTGCCAGCAGCGGGGGACTAGCGGGATACTCCTACGAGCAGTACTTC TRBJ2-7 TRBV9 many TRBD2
CASSDRDRGTDTQYF TGTGCCAGCAGCGACAGGGACAGGGGGACAGATACGCAGTATTTT TRBJ2-3 TRBV9 many TRBD1
CASSVGWGSNQPQHF TGTGCCAGCAGCGTAGGTTGGGGGTCCAATCAGCCCCAGCATTTT TRBJ1-5 TRBV9 medium-sized NA
CASSPHSETSTDTQYF TGTGCCAGCAGCCCCCATAGCGAAACTAGCACAGATACGCAGTATTTT TRBJ2-3 TRBV9 many NA
CASSAGQGLGEQYF TGTGCCAGCAGCGCCGGACAGGGCCTGGGGGAGCAGTACTTC TRBJ2-7 TRBV9 many TRBD1
CASSAFQRERAYNEQFF TGTGCCAGCTCTGCGTTTCAGCGGGAGAGGGCCTACAATGAGCAGTTCTTC TRBJ2-1 TRBV9 many TRBD2
CASSVEWSSGNTIYF TGTGCCAGCAGCGTAGAATGGTCCTCTGGAAACACCATATATTTT TRBJ1-3 TRBV9 few NA